The rows below give T cell receptor beta chains drawn from one sample of a study of blood T cell repertoires in COVID-19. Repertoires were generated with immunoSEQ multiplex PCR, while TCRdb's copy carries only in-frame clones and drops some. Of more than 65,000 clones listed, around 91% are singletons. The sample taken for sequencing was peripheral blood. The receptors stem from a human donor in a cohort sampled during active COVID-19. CDR3s include the opening cysteine and the closing phenylalanine or tryptophan. The D gene is left open where the match is weak. Clone size appears in some rows only: once, few, many, or a class for an expanded clone.

CDR3nt: TGTGCCATCAGTGAGTCGGCAGGGGTCCCCACCATATATTTT
CDR3aa: CAISESAGVPTIYF
d_gene: NA
j_gene: TRBJ1-3
v_gene: TRBV10-3
abundance: NA

CDR3nt: TGTGCCAGCAGCGGTGGGGGAGGGCAGCCCCAGCATTTT
CDR3aa: CASSGGGGQPQHF
d_gene: NA
j_gene: TRBJ1-5
v_gene: TRBV5-6
abundance: NA

CDR3nt: TGTGCCAGCAGCGCCGACCCCGGGACTAGCGGATACGAGCAGTACTTC
CDR3aa: CASSADPGTSGYEQYF
d_gene: TRBD2
j_gene: TRBJ2-7
v_gene: TRBV9
abundance: NA

CDR3nt: TGTGCCACCAGTGGTGGGGACAGCTATGGCTACACCTTC
CDR3aa: CATSGGDSYGYTF
d_gene: TRBD1
j_gene: TRBJ1-2
v_gene: TRBV24-1
abundance: NA

CDR3nt: TGTGCCAGCAGTTTATTACGGACTAGAAATGAAAAACTGTTTTTT
CDR3aa: CASSLLRTRNEKLFF
d_gene: NA
j_gene: TRBJ1-4
v_gene: TRBV27
abundance: few

CDR3nt: TGTGCCAGTAGTATGTTCGCCTCGGCGGGCAATCAGCCCCAGCATTTT
CDR3aa: CASSMFASAGNQPQHF
d_gene: NA
j_gene: TRBJ1-5
v_gene: TRBV19
abundance: NA

CDR3nt: TGTGCCAGCAGCCCGGGGGCGGGGGGCCACGAGCAGTACTTC
CDR3aa: CASSPGAGGHEQYF
d_gene: TRBD2
j_gene: TRBJ2-7
v_gene: TRBV7-3
abundance: once

CDR3nt: TGTGCCAGCAACCAACCGCTGCAGAACTATGGCTACACCTTC
CDR3aa: CASNQPLQNYGYTF
d_gene: NA
j_gene: TRBJ1-2
v_gene: TRBV5-8
abundance: NA

CDR3nt: TGTGCCAGCAGTGAAGTCGTAGGACAGGGGAGCGGCTACACCTTC
CDR3aa: CASSEVVGQGSGYTF
d_gene: TRBD1
j_gene: TRBJ1-2
v_gene: TRBV2
abundance: once

CDR3nt: TGTGCCAGCAGTTTATCGCGGACAGGGGGGGTTTCAGTAGGAGGCTACACCTTC
CDR3aa: CASSLSRTGGVSVGGYTF
d_gene: TRBD1
j_gene: TRBJ1-2
v_gene: TRBV27
abundance: NA

CDR3nt: TGTGCCAGCAGCCTCGGGGGGGCGGAAGGGGAGACCCAGTACTTC
CDR3aa: CASSLGGAEGETQYF
d_gene: TRBD2
j_gene: TRBJ2-5
v_gene: TRBV9
abundance: NA

CDR3nt: TGTGCCAGCAGTGAATGGTTGGCAGGGATGGTAGGTAGCAATCAGCCCCAGCATTTT
CDR3aa: CASSEWLAGMVGSNQPQHF
d_gene: NA
j_gene: TRBJ1-5
v_gene: TRBV6-1
abundance: NA

CDR3nt: TGTGCCAGCAGCTTATCTAAGAGCCGGGACAGGCGGCACGAGCAGTACTTC
CDR3aa: CASSLSKSRDRRHEQYF
d_gene: TRBD1
j_gene: TRBJ2-7
v_gene: TRBV11-2
abundance: once

CDR3nt: TGTGCCAGCACCGCTCGGGGGGGGTATGAGCAGTTCTTC
CDR3aa: CASTARGGYEQFF
d_gene: TRBD2
j_gene: TRBJ2-1
v_gene: TRBV11-2
abundance: NA

CDR3nt: TGTGCCAGCAGTGTGGAGGGCGGTGTACCGCTGGAGCAGTACTTC
CDR3aa: CASSVEGGVPLEQYF
d_gene: NA
j_gene: TRBJ2-7
v_gene: TRBV2
abundance: NA

CDR3nt: TGTGCCACCAGTGATTTCCGGGGCGAGCAGTACTTC
CDR3aa: CATSDFRGEQYF
d_gene: NA
j_gene: TRBJ2-7
v_gene: TRBV24-1
abundance: NA

CDR3nt: TGTGCCAGCAGCCCGAAGAACTTACAGGGAACCTACGAGCAGTACTTC
CDR3aa: CASSPKNLQGTYEQYF
d_gene: NA
j_gene: TRBJ2-7
v_gene: TRBV7-2
abundance: NA

CDR3nt: TGTGCCAGCAGCTCTCGCGGGGGCGGATCAGGGACTGAAGCTTTCTTT
CDR3aa: CASSSRGGGSGTEAFF
d_gene: NA
j_gene: TRBJ1-1
v_gene: TRBV5-5
abundance: few

CDR3nt: TGCGCCAGCAGCACATACCAGAACCCCCGGACATACTACGAGCAGTACTTC
CDR3aa: CASSTYQNPRTYYEQYF
d_gene: NA
j_gene: TRBJ2-7
v_gene: TRBV4-1
abundance: NA

CDR3nt: TGTGCCAGTAGTATCCGGGGAGTTGAAGCTTTCTTT
CDR3aa: CASSIRGVEAFF
d_gene: NA
j_gene: TRBJ1-1
v_gene: TRBV19
abundance: few

CDR3nt: TGTGCCAGCAGCGCGACAGGCCGCTCTGGGGCCAACGTCCTGACTTTC
CDR3aa: CASSATGRSGANVLTF
d_gene: NA
j_gene: TRBJ2-6
v_gene: TRBV7-3
abundance: many

CDR3nt: TGCAGTGCTAGGGGAGGTGAAAAACTGTTTTTT
CDR3aa: CSARGGEKLFF
d_gene: NA
j_gene: TRBJ1-4
v_gene: TRBV20-1
abundance: few

CDR3nt: TGTGCCAGCAGTACTCTTCCTGGGGCCAACGTCCTGACTTTC
CDR3aa: CASSTLPGANVLTF
d_gene: NA
j_gene: TRBJ2-6
v_gene: TRBV2
abundance: NA

CDR3nt: TGCGCCAGCAGCCAAGATCACTTCTCTGGGGCCAACGTCCTGACTTTC
CDR3aa: CASSQDHFSGANVLTF
d_gene: NA
j_gene: TRBJ2-6
v_gene: TRBV4-1
abundance: NA

CDR3nt: TGCGCCAGCAGCATCAGCGGGGGCCTTAACTACGAGCAGTACTTC
CDR3aa: CASSISGGLNYEQYF
d_gene: TRBD2
j_gene: TRBJ2-7
v_gene: TRBV5-1
abundance: NA

CDR3nt: TGTGCCAGCAGCCATCCAGGGGGTGGTGAGCAGTTCTTC
CDR3aa: CASSHPGGGEQFF
d_gene: TRBD1
j_gene: TRBJ2-1
v_gene: TRBV7-3
abundance: NA